The rows below give T cell receptor beta chains drawn from one sample of a study of patients and donors after allogeneic stem cell transplantation. TCRdb recomputed calls from the RT-PCR reads with MiXCR, one row per CDR3 protein. The sample consists of over 350,000 distinct CDR3 sequences, 16% of them appearing once. The sequenced material came from blood, either unsorted or a sorted T cell fraction (not recorded which). Every receptor here comes from a human donor who was either an allogeneic HSCT recipient or a stem cell or donor lymphocyte infusion donor (not recorded which). It is not recorded whose cells these are; they may come from a transplant donor. CDR3s include the opening cysteine and the closing phenylalanine or tryptophan. D genes are given only for firm matches. Only some rows state a clone size, as once, few, many or a class for expanded clones.

v_gene	d_gene	abundance	j_gene	CDR3nt	CDR3aa
TRBV18	TRBD2	once	TRBJ2-7	TGTGCCAGCACACGGTCGGGACTAGCGGGACTCTACGAGCAGTACTTC	CASTRSGLAGLYEQYF
TRBV9	-	-	TRBJ2-2	TGTGCCAGCAGCGTACCCTTGTCAGGGGGGTCGAGGACCGGGGAGCTGTTTTTT	CASSVPLSGGSRTGELFF
TRBV28	-	few	TRBJ2-5	TGTGCCAGCACTCGGGGGACAGCACAAGAGACCCAGTACTTC	CASTRGTAQETQYF
TRBV28	-	many	TRBJ2-7	TGTGCCAGCGTAGACAGCAATTCCTACGAGCAGTACTTC	CASVDSNSYEQYF
TRBV5-1	-	few	TRBJ2-5	TGCGCCAGCAATAGGGAAGAGACCCAGTACTTC	CASNREETQYF
TRBV20-1	-	few	TRBJ1-5	TGCAGTGCTAGACGGGACTCCGATCAGCCCCAGCATTTT	CSARRDSDQPQHF
TRBV29-1	TRBD1	many	TRBJ2-7	TGCAGCGTTGGAGGACAGGGGCTCGACGAGCAGTACTTC	CSVGGQGLDEQYF
TRBV12-3/TRBV12-4	TRBD1	-	TRBJ1-2	TGTGCCAGCAGTCCGCACAGGGGATCAAACTATGGCTACACCTTC	CASSPHRGSNYGYTF
TRBV5-1	-	-	TRBJ2-1	TGCGCCAGCAGCTTGGGCCTAGCCGACAATGAGCAGTTCTTC	CASSLGLADNEQFF
TRBV5-1	-	few	TRBJ1-4	TGCGCCAGCAGCTCCTCGATCCGTCTCGTGAATGAAAAACTGTTTTTT	CASSSSIRLVNEKLFF
TRBV5-1	-	-	TRBJ1-1	TGCGCCAGCAGCTCCCGCCGGGGTATTGCAGTGAACACTGAAGCTTTCTTT	CASSSRRGIAVNTEAFF
TRBV3-1	-	-	TRBJ1-3	TGTGCCAGCAGCCACCGGGGGACCACTGGAAACACCATATATTTT	CASSHRGTTGNTIYF
TRBV12-3/TRBV12-4	-	many	TRBJ1-5	TGTGCCAGCAGTTCCGGCCCCACCGGTGGGCCGAATCAGCCCCAGCATTTT	CASSSGPTGGPNQPQHF
TRBV12-3/TRBV12-4	TRBD1	few	TRBJ1-2	TGTGCCAGCAGTTACACAGGGGAAGGCTACACCTTC	CASSYTGEGYTF
TRBV6-5	-	few	TRBJ2-7	TGTGCGGTAAAAGGACAGCGATACGAGCAGTACTTC	CAVKGQRYEQYF
TRBV12-3/TRBV12-4	-	few	TRBJ1-1	TGTGCCAGCAGTTTTACGGGACTCAGGAGGGGCACTGAAGCTTTCTTT	CASSFTGLRRGTEAFF
TRBV6-1	-	-	TRBJ2-3	TGTGCCAGCAGCGAGGGGCAGTCTCCCACAGATACGCAGTATTTT	CASSEGQSPTDTQYF
TRBV6-5	TRBD2	few	TRBJ2-1	TGTGCCAGCAGTTACCTAAGCGGGGGCTCCTACAATGAGCAGTTCTTC	CASSYLSGGSYNEQFF
TRBV27	TRBD1	many	TRBJ1-2	TGTGCCAGCAGTTTAGAGTTCCGGGACAGGCATGGCTACACCTTC	CASSLEFRDRHGYTF
TRBV27	TRBD1	many	TRBJ1-1	TGTGCCAGCAGCTGGACAGGGGGTTTGAACACTGAAGCTTTCTTT	CASSWTGGLNTEAFF
TRBV12-5	-	-	TRBJ2-7	TGTGCTAGTGGTTTGGTAAGCAAGGCGTACTACGAGCAGTACTTC	CASGLVSKAYYEQYF
TRBV4-2	-	few	TRBJ2-5	TGTGCCAGCAGCCAAGTGGGGCGGGACCCGGGAGAGACCCAGTACTTC	CASSQVGRDPGETQYF
TRBV2	-	-	TRBJ2-6	TGTGCCAGCAATCGAGCAGGGGTGAACTCTGGGGCCAACGTCCTGACTTTC	CASNRAGVNSGANVLTF
TRBV27	-	-	TRBJ2-7	TGTGCCAGCAGGTCCAGGACTGCCTACGAGCAGTACTTC	CASRSRTAYEQYF
TRBV5-4	-	-	TRBJ1-6	TGTGCCAGCCGCAACCCCACAGGGACTATTAATTCACCCCTCCACTTT	CASRNPTGTINSPLHF
TRBV5-5	-	-	TRBJ2-7	TGTGCCAGCACCTTTGGCGGAACCTACGAGCAGTACTTC	CASTFGGTYEQYF
TRBV7-8	TRBD1	many	TRBJ2-3	TGTGCCAGCTTAGACAGGGGAAGAACAGATACGCAGTATTTT	CASLDRGRTDTQYF
TRBV28	TRBD1	few	TRBJ1-2	TGTGCCAGCAGTTTAGCCAACCCCTTGGGAGGAGGGGGCGAAGACTATGGCTACACCTTC	CASSLANPLGGGGEDYGYTF
TRBV12-3/TRBV12-4	-	few	TRBJ1-1	TGTGCCAGCACCCCCCAGGCGGGCCCCAGGGAAGCTTTCTTT	CASTPQAGPREAFF
TRBV24-1	-	few	TRBJ2-2	TGTGCCACCAGTGGGGGGGACTCCAACACCGGGGAGCTGTTTTTT	CATSGGDSNTGELFF
TRBV4-1	TRBD1	-	TRBJ2-5	TGCGCCAGCTCAGGGGGCTTGCTTCTTGAGACCCAGTACTTC	CASSGGLLLETQYF
TRBV12-3/TRBV12-4	-	few	TRBJ2-7	TGTGCCAGCAGCCCCACGACACCCTACGAGCAGTACTTC	CASSPTTPYEQYF
TRBV5-8	TRBD2	few	TRBJ2-1	TGTGCCAGCAGCTTGGTTACTAGCGTTTACAATGAGCAGTTCTTC	CASSLVTSVYNEQFF
TRBV12-3/TRBV12-4	-	-	TRBJ2-3	TGTGCCAGCAGTTCCACCCAACAGGTTAGCACAGATACGCAGTATTTT	CASSSTQQVSTDTQYF
TRBV4-2	-	many	TRBJ2-7	TGTGCCAGCAGCCAAGACACGGGAGCTCCCTACGAGCAGTACTTC	CASSQDTGAPYEQYF
TRBV4-3	TRBD2	-	TRBJ2-5	TGCGCCAGCAGCCAAAGACTAGCGGGAGAAAAAGAGACCCAGTACTTC	CASSQRLAGEKETQYF
TRBV4-2	TRBD2	-	TRBJ2-4	TGTGCCAGCAGCCAGGTTCTAGCGGGGGGCGCCAAAAACATTCAGTACTTC	CASSQVLAGGAKNIQYF
TRBV6-1	-	few	TRBJ2-2	TGTGCCAGTCAGGGGGGTTTCACCGGGGAGCTGTTTTTT	CASQGGFTGELFF
TRBV7-2	-	many	TRBJ2-7	TGTGCCAGCAGCTTATGGGGAGAGCAGTACTTC	CASSLWGEQYF
TRBV3-1	-	-	TRBJ2-7	TGTGCCAGCAGCCATAGGGGCAGGCGGTCCTACGAGCAGTACTTC	CASSHRGRRSYEQYF
TRBV7-9	-	few	TRBJ2-5	TGTGCCAGCAGCACCAGTGGGATCCTCAATCAAGAGACCCAGTACTTC	CASSTSGILNQETQYF
TRBV20-1	-	few	TRBJ2-1	TGCAGTGCTAGAGAGTGGGTCTCCTACAATGAGCAGTTCTTC	CSAREWVSYNEQFF
TRBV20-1	-	few	TRBJ1-1	TGCAGTGCCTACAGGGCGAACACTGAAGCTTTCTTT	CSAYRANTEAFF
TRBV20-1	TRBD2	few	TRBJ2-3	TGCAGTGCTCCCGAGGGACTAGCGGGAGGTCGAAGCACAGATACGCAGTATTTT	CSAPEGLAGGRSTDTQYF
TRBV7-8	-	few	TRBJ2-5	TGTGCCAGCAGCTCACCCGGGATCACCGGAAGATGGACCCAGTACTTC	CASSSPGITGRWTQYF
TRBV11-2	-	-	TRBJ1-3	TGTGCCAGCAGCTTAAGGGGGGGCGCCTCTGGAAACACCATATATTTT	CASSLRGGASGNTIYF
TRBV2	TRBD2	few	TRBJ2-1	TGTGCCAGCAGTGATTGGACTAGCGGGAGCAGTGAGCAGTTCTTC	CASSDWTSGSSEQFF
TRBV19	-	once	TRBJ1-4	TGTGCCAGTAGTATCATTGCAACTAATGAAAAACTGTTTTTT	CASSIIATNEKLFF
TRBV6-1	-	-	TRBJ2-3	TGTGCCAGCTTAACTAGCCCCCTCGGGGCCCCCACAGTGGATACGCAGTATTTT	CASLTSPLGAPTVDTQYF
TRBV3-1	-	few	TRBJ1-1	TGTGCCAGCAGCCAGAGGCAGAACACTGAAGCTTTCTTT	CASSQRQNTEAFF
TRBV18	-	once	TRBJ2-3	TGTGCCAGCTCACTGAAACAGGGAACTCACACAGATACGCAGTATTTT	CASSLKQGTHTDTQYF
TRBV5-1	TRBD1	-	TRBJ1-2	TGCGCCAGCAGCTTAGACAGGGAAGCTAACTATGGCTACACCTTC	CASSLDREANYGYTF
TRBV5-1	TRBD1	-	TRBJ2-7	TGCGCCAGCAGCTCCCACAGGGGATCGGACGAGCAGTACTTC	CASSSHRGSDEQYF
TRBV30	TRBD1	-	TRBJ1-5	TGTGCCTGGAGTCCGGGACAGCACTATCAGCCCCAGCATTTT	CAWSPGQHYQPQHF
TRBV2	TRBD1	-	TRBJ2-3	TGTGCCAGCAGTTTCGACAGGGGGCAGACAGATACGCAGTATTTT	CASSFDRGQTDTQYF
TRBV18	-	-	TRBJ2-7	TGTGCCAGCTCACCACTTCCGGCGGGGAATTTGCAGTACTTC	CASSPLPAGNLQYF